This T cell receptor beta chain originates from a study of blood T cell repertoires in COVID-19. Study summary: The samples span acute and convalescent COVID-19 from the United States, Italy and Spain. Sources were T cells, B-cell-depleted T cells, or PBMCs; the material itself was cDNA or gDNA.

As processed by the authors: From reference gene primer amplification, estimates of nucleated cell counts were derived. Here immunoSEQ multiplex PCR was the method, and the copy in TCRdb shows in-frame clones only, minus some. V, J and clone size derive from that table, while D and trimming were established from the DNA sequence. This table holds over 350,000 clones, 70% to 90% found once. This clone was found once. Participant-given clinical history determined each cohort assignment. Germline loops: CDR1 SGHRS, CDR2 YFSETQ. The CDR3 covers 14 residues. V dropped 4 bases and J dropped 0 bases, with 11 bases sitting between them.

The receptor was isolated from a woman under 30 with acute COVID-19. The sequencing sample was made of PBMCs or T cells enriched from blood (not recorded which). This chain joins TRBV5-1 and TRBJ2-7; perhaps TRBD1 as D (5 bases). The CDR3 here is CASSTDKNSYEQYF. Here the CDR3 DNA reads TGCGCCAGCAGCACGGACAAGAACTCCTACGAGCAGTACTTC. Full variable domain (outside the CDR3, taken from reference TRBV5-1 and TRBJ2-7): KAGVTQTPRYLIKTRGQQVTLSCSPISGHRSVSWYQQTPGQGLQFLFEYFSETQRNKGNFPGRFSGRQFSNSRSEMNVSTLELGDSALYLCASSTDKNSYEQYFGPGTRLTVT.